This entry lists 8 T cell receptor beta chains sequenced from one sample in a study of cytomegalovirus exposure and HLA in healthy donors. Researchers ran the PCR with 60 Vbeta and 13 Jbeta primers. Sequenced by immunoSEQ multiplex PCR; TCRdb stores in-frame clones only, minus some. The table has over 150,000 clones, approximately 84% seen once. The sequencing sample was made of PBMCs. The source is a boy younger than 10 in good health and CMV-seronegative.

The chain joins TRBV29-1 to TRBJ2-1, with D possibly being TRBD1 (6 bases). Trimming removed 7 bases from V and 7 bases from J, with 11 bases in between. Germline V CDR1 and CDR2: SQVTM, ANQGSEA. CDR3 length: 11 amino acids. CDR3: CSAWGRNEQFF. The CDR3 DNA reads as TGCAGCGCCTGGGGGCGGAATGAGCAGTTCTTC.

In this sample, this clone turned up once. The chain carries TRBV29-1 and TRBJ2-5; 9 bases align to TRBD1. Germline V gene sequence: CDR1 SQVTM, CDR2 ANQGSEA. Trimming removed 8 bases from V and 4 bases from J; junction bases left unmatched: 11. The length of the CDR3 is 14 residues. CDR3 in DNA: TGCAGCCCGGACAGGGGAAATATCGTAGAGACCCAGTACTTC. It codes for CSPDRGNIVETQYF.

Note on this clone: Additional DNA sequences in this sample encode the identical CDR3. V and J are TRBV6-5 and TRBJ2-7; D is perhaps TRBD2 (6 bases). This CDR3 has 15 residues. Per germline, CDR1 MNHEY and CDR2 SVGAGI. V was cut by 0 bases and J by 2 bases, with 11 bases left in between. CDR3 DNA: TGTGCCAGCAGTTACTCGAGCGGGCGCGCCTACGAGCAGTACTTC. As protein: CASSYSSGRAYEQYF.

The rearrangement joins TRBV5-1 to TRBJ2-7, with D maybe TRBD2 (6 bases). Trimming removed 4 bases at V and 3 bases at J, with 17 bases between. Germline V CDR1 and CDR2: SGHRS, YFSETQ. The CDR3 runs 15 residues. Here the CDR3 DNA reads TGCGCCAGCAGCGGATCCCGGGACTCCCTCTACGAGCAGTACTTC. It translates to CASSGSRDSLYEQYF. Variable domain in full (rest from reference TRBV5-1 and TRBJ2-7): KAGVTQTPRYLIKTRGQQVTLSCSPISGHRSVSWYQQTPGQGLQFLFEYFSETQRNKGNFPGRFSGRQFSNSRSEMNVSTLELGDSALYLCASSGSRDSLYEQYFGPGTRLTVT.

This clone was seen a single time. V usage is TRBV19 and J usage is TRBJ2-2; 12 bases fit TRBD2. Germline values: CDR1 LNHDA, CDR2 SQIVND (reference sequence). The V gene end was trimmed by 8 bases and the J gene end by 6 bases; junction bases not matched to a gene: 7. The CDR3 totals 15 residues. CDR3 region: CASVSLAGGPGELFF. The DNA of the CDR3 is TGTGCCAGTGTGTCACTAGCGGGAGGTCCCGGGGAGCTGTTTTTT.

This clone is a singleton in its sample. One end of the junction is discordant with germline, which a read error may explain. This rearrangement joins TRBV4-1 to TRBJ2-1; 8 bases are a match to TRBD2. CDR1 and CDR2 from the germline V gene are MGHRA and YSYEKL. The CDR3 extends over 15 amino acids. CDR3 protein: CASSLSGSGYNGQFF. The CDR3 nucleotides are TGCGCCAGCAGCTTGAGCGGGAGCGGATACAATGGGCAGTTCTTC.

The J gene is TRBJ2-1, the V gene TRBV21-1; the D call TRBD1 from the table was never checked on the DNA. TRBV21-1 constitutes a pseudogene. The CDR3 covers 17 residues. CDR3 DNA: TGTGCCAGCAGCAAAGAGGACCCAGGGGGCCGGGGAAATGAGCAGTTCTTC. Translation gives CASSKEDPGGRGNEQFF.

The J gene is TRBJ1-4, the V gene TRBV27; 8 nucleotides agree with TRBD1. The CDR3 sequence is 14 residues long. Germline-derived CDR1 and CDR2 are MNHEY and SMNVEV (reference sequence). With V trimmed by 8 bases and J by 4 bases, 6 bases remained unmatched. DNA for the CDR3: TGTGCCAGCTGGTCGGGACAGGATAATGAAAAACTGTTTTTT. Protein product: CASWSGQDNEKLFF. Full variable domain (missing parts from reference TRBV27 and TRBJ1-4): EAQVTQNPRYLITVTGKKLTVTCSQNMNHEYMSWYRQDPGLGLRQIYYSMNVEVTDKGDVPEGYKVSRKEKRNFPLILESPSPNQTSLYFCASWSGQDNEKLFFGSGTQLSVL.